The 27 T cell receptor beta chains listed next were all sequenced from one sample in a study of blood T cells in healthy people across ages. A second 7 to 11 cycle PCR used barcoded and J-beta primers. TCRdb reprocessed the 5' RACE reads with MiXCR, giving one entry per CDR3 protein. The sample lists roughly 1,700,000 distinct CDR3 sequences, under 30% occurring once. The specimen was blood. All receptors derive from a woman aged 25 to 45 in good health.

The sample holds many counts of this clonotype. The V gene is TRBV20-1, the J gene TRBJ1-1, with D maybe TRBD1 (6 bases). The germline gives CDR1 DFQATT, CDR2 SNEGSKA (reference sequence). This CDR3 has 13 residues. Trimming stripped 2 bases from V and 0 bases from J, with 7 bases between. CDR3 loop: CSARTGMNTEAFF. The CDR3 DNA reads TGCAGTGCTAGAACAGGGATGAACACTGAAGCTTTCTTT.

This clonotype turned up a few times. This rearrangement joins TRBV7-8 to TRBJ1-2; TRBD1 agrees at 8 bases. V trimming: 2 bases; J trimming: 8 bases; junction bases outside the gene matches: 7. The CDR3 loop spans 14 amino acids. The germline V gene has CDR1 SGHVS and CDR2 FQNEAQ. CDR3 region: CASSLIDRGGGYTF. The CDR3 region has the DNA TGTGCCAGCAGCTTAATCGACAGGGGTGGAGGCTACACCTTC.

The gene calls are TRBV9 and TRBJ2-1; the match to TRBD2 covers 10 bases. There are 16 residues in the CDR3. Germline V CDR1 and CDR2: SGDLS, YYNGEE. V trimming: 10 bases; J trimming: 5 bases; junction bases outside the gene matches: 15. The chain's CDR3 is CACSTRGLAGDNEQFF. Written as DNA, the CDR3 is TGTGCCTGCTCTACCAGGGGGCTAGCGGGGGACAATGAGCAGTTCTTC.

This clonotype was observed many times. CDR3 nucleotides: TGCAGTGCTAGCGGGAGGGGGAGCGGGGAGCAGTACTTC. As protein: CSASGRGSGEQYF. The V gene is TRBV20-1, the J gene TRBJ2-4, with 8 bases aligning to TRBD2. Germline V lookup: CDR1 DFQATT, CDR2 SNEGSKA (reference sequence). The ends lost 3 bases at V and 13 bases at J; junction bases unmatched: 11. This CDR3 is 13 amino acids long.

Remarks on this clonotype: One end of the junction does not line up with germline, which may come from a read error. The rearrangement uses TRBV2 and TRBJ2-3; D possibly corresponds to TRBD1 (6 bases). Germline CDR1 reads SNHLY; CDR2 reads FYNNEI. CDR3 size: 16 residues. The DNA for the CDR3 is TGTGTCAGCAGTGAATCCAGGGGCAAAAGTACAGATACGCAGTATTTT. Its protein product is CVSSESRGKSTDTQYF.

The V and J genes are TRBV27 and TRBJ1-4; maybe TRBD1 (6 bases). The germline V and J ends were trimmed by 5 bases and 4 bases, with 14 bases remaining between them. CDR3 size: 15 residues. Germline CDR1 is MNHEY and CDR2 is SMNVEV (reference sequence). The CDR3 DNA follows: TGTGCCAGCAGTCTGACAGGTGGGATTAATGAAAAACTGTTTTTT. Translation: CASSLTGGINEKLFF.

J is TRBJ2-1 and V is TRBV5-1, with D possibly TRBD1 on 5 matching bases. The CDR3 covers 16 residues. CDR1 and CDR2 from the germline V gene are SGHRS and YFSETQ. Trimming took 1 base from V and 8 from J, leaving 19 bases between them. The CDR3 DNA reads as TGCGCCAGCAGCTTGATGGCAGGGTCAGGTTTCGATGAGCAGTTCTTC. Amino acids: CASSLMAGSGFDEQFF.

V usage is TRBV6-6 and J usage is TRBJ1-5; possibly TRBD1 for D (5 bases). The ends were cut back, 6 bases at V and 6 bases at J, with 15 bases in the middle. Germline values: CDR1 MNHNY, CDR2 SVGAGI (reference sequence). This CDR3 comprises 14 residues. The CDR3, as DNA: TGTGCCAGCAGCAAGGACGGGACGGCTCAGCCCCAGCATTTT. It specifies CASSKDGTAQPQHF.

In its sample, this clonotype was seen many times. The chain joins TRBV6-6 to TRBJ2-5; perhaps TRBD1 as D (6 bases). The CDR3 spans 15 residues. V was clipped by 7 bases and J by 1 base, with 16 bases between them. Germline V gene lookup returns CDR1 MNHNY and CDR2 SVGAGI (reference sequence). The CDR3 region is CASTGGRGLQETQYF. CDR3 DNA sequence: TGTGCCAGCACGGGTGGCAGGGGCCTCCAAGAGACCCAGTACTTC.

This clonotype was found many times. V usage is TRBV4-1 and J usage is TRBJ2-5; D is uncertain. The CDR3 runs to 15 residues. With 2 bases removed from V and 2 bases from J, the gap between germline ends came to 12 bases. Germline V gives CDR1 MGHRA, CDR2 YSYEKL. The CDR3 nucleotides read TGCGCCAGCAGCCAATTCGAGTATGTTCAAGAGACCCAGTACTTC. Protein: CASSQFEYVQETQYF.

This clonotype appeared a few times. The rearrangement uses TRBV9 and TRBJ2-5; D gene uncertain. The CDR3 has 15 amino acids. The germline V gene has CDR1 SGDLS and CDR2 YYNGEE. V shed 0 bases and J shed 4 bases, with 13 bases lying between them. CDR3 region: CASSVARASGETQYF. The CDR3 nucleotides are TGTGCCAGCAGCGTAGCTAGGGCTTCAGGAGAGACCCAGTACTTC.

This chain joins TRBV5-1 and TRBJ2-3, with a tentative D call TRBD2 (6 bases). The CDR3 covers 14 residues. Germline V lookup: CDR1 SGHRS, CDR2 YFSETQ. The V and J ends lost 4 bases and 4 bases respectively, with 13 bases between them. The CDR3 coding sequence is TGCGCCAGCAGCCCCCGACTAGGGTCAGATACGCAGTATTTT. It encodes CASSPRLGSDTQYF.

This rearrangement joins TRBV5-1 to TRBJ1-1, with TRBD1 matching 8 bases. With V trimmed by 4 bases and J by 3 bases, 8 bases remained unmatched. The CDR3 covers 15 residues. In germline, CDR1 is SGHRS, CDR2 YFSETQ. The CDR3 sequence: CASSDGQGRDTEAFF. DNA for the CDR3: TGCGCCAGCAGCGACGGACAGGGAAGGGACACTGAAGCTTTCTTT.

The chain joins TRBV20-1 to TRBJ2-4, with D perhaps TRBD2 (6 bases). V was shortened by 5 bases and J by 13 bases, with 24 bases between the two germline ends. The CDR3 runs to 14 residues. Germline loops: CDR1 DFQATT, CDR2 SNEGSKA (reference sequence). This CDR3 is CSAPLPSADNEQYF. The CDR3, as DNA: TGCAGTGCTCCTCTCCCTAGCGCGGACAATGAGCAGTACTTC.

The chain links TRBV28 to TRBJ1-2; a possible D gene is TRBD1 (5 bases). Germline V lookup: CDR1 MDHEN, CDR2 SYDVKM. The CDR3 has 14 amino acids. Trimming left V 9 bases short and J 8 bases short, with 22 bases between. The CDR3 protein is CASSYGHRLIGYTF. The CDR3 bases are TGTGCCAGTTCGTACGGACACCGGCTCATCGGCTACACCTTC.

This clonotype was counted many times. The chain employs TRBV2 and TRBJ2-1; 10 positions match TRBD2. Germline V gene data show CDR1 as SNHLY and CDR2 as FYNNEI. CDR3 length equals 14 residues. V gave up 6 bases and J gave up 4 bases; unmatched junction bases: 3. CDR3 DNA sequence: TGTGCCAGCAGCACTAGCGGGGCTTACAATGAGCAGTTCTTC. It is translated as CASSTSGAYNEQFF.

This chain links TRBV10-3 with TRBJ1-1; a weak D match, TRBD1 (5 bases). This CDR3 is 16 amino acids long. Germline values: CDR1 ENHRY, CDR2 SYGVKD. Trimming cost V 2 bases and J 1 base, with 14 bases left between them. CDR3 amino acids: CAISEQGGQWNTEAFF. The CDR3 nucleotides read TGTGCCATCAGTGAGCAGGGTGGGCAGTGGAACACTGAAGCTTTCTTT.

This clonotype was picked up a small number of times. The chain links TRBV3-1 to TRBJ2-7; 11 bases are shared with TRBD1. CDR3 length: 15 residues. CDR1 and CDR2 from the germline V gene are LGHDT and YNNKEL (reference sequence). V shed 4 bases, J shed 6 bases, and the junction held 8 bases outside the gene matches. The CDR3 nucleotides are TGTGCCAGCAGCCGCGCGGGACAGGGGGTCTCCGAGCAGTACTTC. It specifies CASSRAGQGVSEQYF.

To note about this clonotype: A much bigger clone sits one base away, suggesting this may be a read error. The V call is TRBV5-6, the J call TRBJ2-1; the match to TRBD2 covers 8 bases. CDR1 is SGHDT and CDR2 is YYEEEE in the germline V gene. The CDR3 loop spans 13 amino acids. The CDR3 spells CASSFDSGNERFF. The CDR3 region has the DNA TGTGCCAGCAGCTTCGATAGCGGGAATGAGCGGTTCTTC.

The chain links TRBV7-9 to TRBJ1-4, with TRBD1 matching over 10 bases. The CDR3 has 20 amino acids. V dropped 6 bases and J dropped 1; count of bases not matched to a gene: 17. Germline V lookup: CDR1 SEHNR, CDR2 FQNEAQ (reference sequence). CDR3 residues: CASRPLLRDRGFGTNEKLFF. CDR3 coding DNA: TGTGCCAGCAGGCCCCTCCTCCGGGACAGGGGTTTTGGAACTAATGAAAAACTGTTTTTT.

As to this clonotype: A much more abundant neighbour one base away suggests this may be a read error. The V and J genes are TRBV28 and TRBJ1-6; the D gene is possibly TRBD1 (6 bases). The CDR3 consists of 14 residues. Trimming took 1 base from V and 10 from J, leaving 11 bases between them. Germline CDR1 is MDHEN and CDR2 is SYDVKM. CDR3 loop: CASSLSRGGSPLHF. CDR3 DNA sequence: TGTGCCAGCAGTTTATCGAGGGGGGGCTCACCCCTCCACTTT.

This clonotype was counted only a few times. This rearrangement joins TRBV6-2 or TRBV6-3 to TRBJ2-1; 11 bases are a match to TRBD2. CDR1 and CDR2 from the germline V gene are MNHEY and SVGEGT. V lost 2 bases, J lost 2 bases, and 17 bases stayed unmatched. The CDR3 runs to 21 residues. CDR3 coding DNA: TGTGCCAGCAGTTACCCCTCCCACGTTAGCGGGAGGGCCGGAACCTACAATGAGCAGTTCTTC. Translation: CASSYPSHVSGRAGTYNEQFF.

In its sample, this clonotype was seen a few times. This chain links TRBV9 with TRBJ2-3, with D hard to call. There are 14 residues in the CDR3. In germline, CDR1 is SGDLS, CDR2 YYNGEE. Trimming shortened V by 0 bases and J by 5 bases, and 10 bases separated the two germline ends. The CDR3: CASSVVGTLDTQYF. DNA of the CDR3: TGTGCCAGCAGCGTAGTTGGTACATTAGATACGCAGTATTTT.

This clonotype was counted a few times. This sequence joins TRBV20-1 and TRBJ1-5; a possible D gene is TRBD1 (5 bases). Germline CDR1 reads DFQATT; CDR2 reads SNEGSKA (reference sequence). The CDR3 consists of 16 residues. V was pared by 1 base and J by 3 bases, with 16 bases between. The CDR3 reads CSARVPTGDPNQPQHF. The DNA of the CDR3 is TGCAGTGCTAGAGTTCCCACGGGGGACCCCAATCAGCCCCAGCATTTT.

This clonotype was seen at least ten times. This chain links TRBV28 with TRBJ1-5; TRBD1 is a possible D gene (6 bases). With 10 bases removed from V and 6 bases from J, the gap between germline ends came to 13 bases. This CDR3 region has 12 residues. CDR1 is MDHEN, CDR2 SYDVKM, per germline. The CDR3 DNA reads TGTGCCACCAACAGGGCGGGTCAGCCCCAGCATTTT. It encodes CATNRAGQPQHF.

This clonotype was recorded a few times. The V gene is TRBV29-1, the J gene TRBJ1-2; 7 bases agree with TRBD1. This CDR3 region has 13 residues. Per germline, CDR1 SQVTM and CDR2 ANQGSEA. The V segment lost 5 bases and the J segment 5 bases; nucleotides outside the gene matches: 8. As DNA, the CDR3 is TGCAGCGTTCTGACAGGGAGTAGGTATGGCTACACCTTC. Protein sequence: CSVLTGSRYGYTF.

In this sample, this clonotype turned up a few times. The chain joins TRBV7-2 to TRBJ2-1, with 8 bases identical to TRBD2. Germline V gene lookup returns CDR1 SGHTA and CDR2 FQGNSA. This CDR3 spans 15 amino acids. V was pared by 2 bases and J by 6 bases, with 6 bases of the junction left unmatched. The CDR3, as DNA: TGTGCCAGCAGCTTATTTACCGGGAGGGCCAATGAGCAGTTCTTC. The encoded protein is CASSLFTGRANEQFF.